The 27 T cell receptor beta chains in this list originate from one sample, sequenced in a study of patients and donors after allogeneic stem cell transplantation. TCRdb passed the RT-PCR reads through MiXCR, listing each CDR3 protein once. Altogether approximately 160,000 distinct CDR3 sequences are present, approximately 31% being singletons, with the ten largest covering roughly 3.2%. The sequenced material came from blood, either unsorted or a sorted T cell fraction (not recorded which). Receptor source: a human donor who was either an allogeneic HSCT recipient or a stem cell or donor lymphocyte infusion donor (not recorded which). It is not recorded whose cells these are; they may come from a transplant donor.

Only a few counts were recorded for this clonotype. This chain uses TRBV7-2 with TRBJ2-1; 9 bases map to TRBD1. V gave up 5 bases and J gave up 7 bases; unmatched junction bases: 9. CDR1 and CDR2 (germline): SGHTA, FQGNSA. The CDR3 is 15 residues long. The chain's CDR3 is CASSHRQGVYNEQFF. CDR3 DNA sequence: TGTGCCAGCAGCCATAGACAGGGGGTTTATAATGAGCAGTTCTTC.

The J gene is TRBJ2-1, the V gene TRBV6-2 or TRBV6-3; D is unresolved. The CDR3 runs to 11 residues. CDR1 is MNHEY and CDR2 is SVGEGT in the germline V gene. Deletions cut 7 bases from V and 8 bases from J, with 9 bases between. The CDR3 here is CASTAWDEQFF. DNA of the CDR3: TGTGCCAGCACCGCCTGGGATGAGCAGTTCTTC.

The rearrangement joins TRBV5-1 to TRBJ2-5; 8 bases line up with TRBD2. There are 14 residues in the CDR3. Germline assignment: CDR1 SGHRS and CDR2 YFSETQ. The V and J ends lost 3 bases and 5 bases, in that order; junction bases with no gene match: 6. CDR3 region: CASSSAGAGETQYF. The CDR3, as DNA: TGCGCCAGCAGCTCAGCGGGAGCCGGTGAGACCCAGTACTTC.

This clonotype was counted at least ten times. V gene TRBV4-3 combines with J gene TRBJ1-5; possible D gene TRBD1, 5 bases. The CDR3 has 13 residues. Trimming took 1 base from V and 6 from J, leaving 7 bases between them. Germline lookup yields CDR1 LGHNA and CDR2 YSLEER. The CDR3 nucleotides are TGCGCCAGCAGCCAAGTTGGGGGTCAGCCCCAGCATTTT. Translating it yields CASSQVGGQPQHF.

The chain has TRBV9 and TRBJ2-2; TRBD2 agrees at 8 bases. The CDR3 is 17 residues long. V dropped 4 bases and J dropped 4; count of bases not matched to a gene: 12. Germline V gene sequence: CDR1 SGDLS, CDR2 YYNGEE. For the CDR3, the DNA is TGTGCCAGCAGCCCGAGAAGCGGGAGCGGTCCCACCGGGGAGCTGTTTTTT. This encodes CASSPRSGSGPTGELFF.

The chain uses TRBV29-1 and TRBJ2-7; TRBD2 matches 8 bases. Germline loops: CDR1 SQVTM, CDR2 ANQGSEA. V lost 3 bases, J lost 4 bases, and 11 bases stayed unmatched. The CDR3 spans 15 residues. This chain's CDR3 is CSVDTSGSGIYEQYF. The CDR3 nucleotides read TGCAGCGTTGATACCTCTGGTAGCGGGATATACGAGCAGTACTTC.

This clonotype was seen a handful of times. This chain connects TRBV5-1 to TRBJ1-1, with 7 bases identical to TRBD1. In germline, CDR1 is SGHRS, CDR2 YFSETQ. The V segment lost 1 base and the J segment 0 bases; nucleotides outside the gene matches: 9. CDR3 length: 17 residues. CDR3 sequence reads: CASSLYLKQGMNTEAFF. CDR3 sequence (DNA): TGCGCCAGCAGCTTGTACCTCAAACAGGGGATGAACACTGAAGCTTTCTTT.

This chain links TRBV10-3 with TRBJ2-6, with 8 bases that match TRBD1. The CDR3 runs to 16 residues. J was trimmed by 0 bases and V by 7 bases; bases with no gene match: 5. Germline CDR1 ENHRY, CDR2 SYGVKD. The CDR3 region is CAIKDRDPSGANVLTF. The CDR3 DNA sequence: TGTGCCATCAAGGACAGGGACCCCTCTGGGGCCAACGTCCTGACTTTC.

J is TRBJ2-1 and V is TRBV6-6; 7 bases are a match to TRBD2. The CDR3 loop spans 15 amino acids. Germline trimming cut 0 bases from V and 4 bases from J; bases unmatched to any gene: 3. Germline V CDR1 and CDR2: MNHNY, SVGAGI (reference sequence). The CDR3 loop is CASSYSPSGYNEQFF. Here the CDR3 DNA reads TGTGCCAGCAGTTACTCGCCTAGCGGATACAATGAGCAGTTCTTC.

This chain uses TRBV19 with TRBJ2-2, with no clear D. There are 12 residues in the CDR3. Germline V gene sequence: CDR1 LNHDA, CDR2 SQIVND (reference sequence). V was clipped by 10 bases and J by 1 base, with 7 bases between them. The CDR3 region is CATDLNTGELFF. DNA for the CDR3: TGTGCCACGGACCTGAACACCGGGGAGCTGTTTTTT.

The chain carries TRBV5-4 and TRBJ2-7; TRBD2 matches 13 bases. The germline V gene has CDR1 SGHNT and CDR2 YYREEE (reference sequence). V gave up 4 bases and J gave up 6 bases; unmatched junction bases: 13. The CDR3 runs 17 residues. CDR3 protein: CASSAGTSGIPYGEQYF. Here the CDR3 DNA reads TGTGCCAGCAGCGCCGGGACTAGCGGGATCCCTTATGGCGAGCAGTACTTC.

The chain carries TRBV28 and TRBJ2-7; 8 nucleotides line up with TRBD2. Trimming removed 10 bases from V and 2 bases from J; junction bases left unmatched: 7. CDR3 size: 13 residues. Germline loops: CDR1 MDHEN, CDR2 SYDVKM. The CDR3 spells CATRRGRTYEQYF. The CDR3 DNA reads TGTGCCACCAGGCGCGGGAGGACCTACGAGCAGTACTTC.

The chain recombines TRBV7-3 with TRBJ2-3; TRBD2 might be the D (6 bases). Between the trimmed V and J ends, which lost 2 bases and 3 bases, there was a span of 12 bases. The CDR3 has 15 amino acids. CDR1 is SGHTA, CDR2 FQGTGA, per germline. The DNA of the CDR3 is TGTGCCAGCAGCTTACGGAGGGCGCGAACAGATACGCAGTATTTT. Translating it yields CASSLRRARTDTQYF. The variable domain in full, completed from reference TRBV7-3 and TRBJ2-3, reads GAGVSQTPSNKVTEKGKYVELRCDPISGHTALYWYRQSLGQGPEFLIYFQGTGAADDSGLPNDRFFAVRPEGSVSTLKIQRTERGDSAVYLCASSLRRARTDTQYFGPGTRLTVL.

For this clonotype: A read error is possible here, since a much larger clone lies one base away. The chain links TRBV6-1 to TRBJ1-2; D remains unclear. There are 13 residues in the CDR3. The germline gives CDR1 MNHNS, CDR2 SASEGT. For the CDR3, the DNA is TGTGCCAGCAGTGAAGGCAGATCCTATGGCTGCACCTTC. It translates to CASSEGRSYGCTF.

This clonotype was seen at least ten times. CDR3 amino acids: CASSWTARGNQPQHF. CDR3 coding DNA: TGTGCCAGCAGTTGGACAGCTCGGGGCAATCAGCCCCAGCATTTT. This chain joins TRBV27 and TRBJ1-5; D is perhaps TRBD1 (6 bases). Germline values: CDR1 MNHEY, CDR2 SMNVEV (reference sequence). The CDR3 is 15 amino acids. V gave up 4 bases and J gave up 2 bases, with 12 bases separating them.

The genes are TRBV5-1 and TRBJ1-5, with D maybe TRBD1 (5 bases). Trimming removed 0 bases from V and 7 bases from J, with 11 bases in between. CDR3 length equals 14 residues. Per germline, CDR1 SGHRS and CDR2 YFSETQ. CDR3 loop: CASSLDGGDQPQHF. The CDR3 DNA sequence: TGCGCCAGCAGCTTGGACGGGGGGGACCAGCCCCAGCATTTT.

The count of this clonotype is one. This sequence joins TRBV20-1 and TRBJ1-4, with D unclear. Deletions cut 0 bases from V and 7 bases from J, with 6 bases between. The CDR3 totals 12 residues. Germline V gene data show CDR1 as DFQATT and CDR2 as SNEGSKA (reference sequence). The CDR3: CSARDRSEKLFF. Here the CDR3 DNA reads TGCAGTGCTAGAGACCGCAGTGAAAAACTGTTTTTT.

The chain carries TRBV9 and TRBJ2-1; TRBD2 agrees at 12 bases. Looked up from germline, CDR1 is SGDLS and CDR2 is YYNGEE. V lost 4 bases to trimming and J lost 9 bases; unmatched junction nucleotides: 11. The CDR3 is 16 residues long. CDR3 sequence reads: CASSPWTSGITGEQFF. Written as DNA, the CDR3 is TGTGCCAGCAGCCCGTGGACTAGCGGGATCACGGGTGAGCAGTTCTTC.

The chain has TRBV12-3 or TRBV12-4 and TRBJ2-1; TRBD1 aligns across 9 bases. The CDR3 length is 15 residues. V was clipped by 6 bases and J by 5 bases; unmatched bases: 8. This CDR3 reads CASRVTGGLHNEQFF. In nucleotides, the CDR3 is TGTGCCAGCAGGGTCACAGGGGGCCTACACAATGAGCAGTTCTTC.

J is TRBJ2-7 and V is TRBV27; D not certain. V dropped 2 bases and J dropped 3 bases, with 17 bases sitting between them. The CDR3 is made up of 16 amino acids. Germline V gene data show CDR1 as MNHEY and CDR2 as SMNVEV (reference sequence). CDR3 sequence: CASSLNATAWGYEQYF. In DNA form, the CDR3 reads TGTGCCAGCAGTTTAAATGCTACAGCCTGGGGCTACGAGCAGTACTTC.

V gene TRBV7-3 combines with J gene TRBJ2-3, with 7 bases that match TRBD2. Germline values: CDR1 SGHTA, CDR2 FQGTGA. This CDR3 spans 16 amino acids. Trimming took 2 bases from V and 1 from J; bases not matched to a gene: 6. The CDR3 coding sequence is TGTGCCAGCAGCTTAGGGACTACCCGACGCACAGATACGCAGTATTTT. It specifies CASSLGTTRRTDTQYF.

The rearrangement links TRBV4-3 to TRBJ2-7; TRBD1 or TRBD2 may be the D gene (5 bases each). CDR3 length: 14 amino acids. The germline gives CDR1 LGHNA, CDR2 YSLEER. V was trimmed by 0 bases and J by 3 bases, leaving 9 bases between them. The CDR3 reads CASSQEVGGYEQYF. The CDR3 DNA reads TGCGCCAGCAGCCAAGAGGTTGGGGGCTACGAGCAGTACTTC.

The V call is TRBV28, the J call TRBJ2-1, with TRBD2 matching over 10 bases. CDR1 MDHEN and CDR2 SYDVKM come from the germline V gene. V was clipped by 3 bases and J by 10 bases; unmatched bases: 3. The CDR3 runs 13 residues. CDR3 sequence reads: CASSLGLALEQFF. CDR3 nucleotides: TGTGCCAGCAGTTTGGGACTAGCGTTAGAGCAGTTCTTC.

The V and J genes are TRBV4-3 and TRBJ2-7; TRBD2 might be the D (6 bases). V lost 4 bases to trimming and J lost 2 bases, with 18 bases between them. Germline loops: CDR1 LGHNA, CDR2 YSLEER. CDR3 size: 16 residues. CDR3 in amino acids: CASSRLPGTPTYEQYF. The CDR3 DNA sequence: TGCGCCAGCAGCCGGTTGCCCGGGACTCCCACCTACGAGCAGTACTTC.

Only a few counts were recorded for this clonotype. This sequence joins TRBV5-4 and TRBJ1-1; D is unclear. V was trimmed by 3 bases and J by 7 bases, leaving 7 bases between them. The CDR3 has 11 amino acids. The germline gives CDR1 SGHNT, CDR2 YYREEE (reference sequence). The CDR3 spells CASSSGREAFF. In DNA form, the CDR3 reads TGTGCCAGCAGCTCCGGCCGTGAAGCTTTCTTT.

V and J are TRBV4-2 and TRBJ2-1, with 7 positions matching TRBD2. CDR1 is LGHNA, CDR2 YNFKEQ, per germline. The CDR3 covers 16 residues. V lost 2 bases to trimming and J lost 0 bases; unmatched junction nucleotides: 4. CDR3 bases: TGTGCCAGCAGCCAACATGGCGGGAGCTCCTACAATGAGCAGTTCTTC. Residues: CASSQHGGSSYNEQFF.

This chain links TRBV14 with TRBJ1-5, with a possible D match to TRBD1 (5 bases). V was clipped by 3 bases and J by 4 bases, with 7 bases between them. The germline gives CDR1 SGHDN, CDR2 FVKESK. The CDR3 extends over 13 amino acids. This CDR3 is CASSHPGNQPQHF. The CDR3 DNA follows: TGTGCCAGCAGCCACCCAGGGAATCAGCCCCAGCATTTT. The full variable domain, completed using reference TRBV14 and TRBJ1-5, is EAGVTQFPSHSVIEKGQTVTLRCDPISGHDNLYWYRRVMGKEIKFLLHFVKESKQDESGMPNNRFLAERTGGTYSTLKVQPAELEDSGVYFCASSHPGNQPQHFGDGTRLSIL.